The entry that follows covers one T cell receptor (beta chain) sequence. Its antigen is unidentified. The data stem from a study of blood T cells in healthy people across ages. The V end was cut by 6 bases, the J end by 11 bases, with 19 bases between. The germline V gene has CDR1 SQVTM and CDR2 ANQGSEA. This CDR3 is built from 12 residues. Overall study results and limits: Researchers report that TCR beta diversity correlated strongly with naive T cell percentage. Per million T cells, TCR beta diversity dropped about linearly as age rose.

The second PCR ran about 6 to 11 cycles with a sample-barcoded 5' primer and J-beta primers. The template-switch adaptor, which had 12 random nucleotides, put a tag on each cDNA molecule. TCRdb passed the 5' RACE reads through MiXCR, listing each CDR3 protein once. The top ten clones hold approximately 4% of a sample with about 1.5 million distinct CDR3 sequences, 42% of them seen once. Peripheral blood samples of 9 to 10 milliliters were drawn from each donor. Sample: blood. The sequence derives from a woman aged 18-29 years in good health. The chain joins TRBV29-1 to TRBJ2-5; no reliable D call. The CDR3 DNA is TGCAGCGTAGCCCCAGAGAACAATGAGCAGTACTTC. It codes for CSVAPENNEQYF.